This T cell receptor (beta chain) was recovered during a study of CD8 T cells in ankylosing spondylitis. Ten or more counts support this clonotype. TCRdb itself ran the 5' RACE reads through MiXCR, one entry per CDR3 protein. The table records approximately 42,000 distinct CDR3 sequences, 4% of them present only once. The source is a female donor with ankylosing spondylitis or in good health (not recorded which). The material sequenced was blood, either unsorted or a sorted T cell fraction (not recorded which).

For the CDR3, the DNA is TGTGCCAGCAGCGTCCTATCCACAGATACGCAGTATTTT. As protein: CASSVLSTDTQYF. V and J are TRBV9 and TRBJ2-3; D call uncertain. The CDR3 runs to 13 residues. Trimming pared 2 bases from V and 2 bases from J, leaving 6 bases between. Germline CDR1 reads SGDLS; CDR2 reads YYNGEE.